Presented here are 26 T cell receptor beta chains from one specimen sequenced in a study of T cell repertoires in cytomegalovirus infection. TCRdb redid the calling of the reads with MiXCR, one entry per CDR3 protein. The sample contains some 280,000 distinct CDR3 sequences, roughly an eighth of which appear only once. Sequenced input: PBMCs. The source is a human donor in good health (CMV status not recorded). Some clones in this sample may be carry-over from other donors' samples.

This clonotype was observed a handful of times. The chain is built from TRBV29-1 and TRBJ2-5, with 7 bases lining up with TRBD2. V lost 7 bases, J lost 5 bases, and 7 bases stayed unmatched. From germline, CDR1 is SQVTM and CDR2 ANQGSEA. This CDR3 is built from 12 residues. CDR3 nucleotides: TGCAGCGGGAGCGGGGTAGGGGAGACCCAGTACTTC. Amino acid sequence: CSGSGVGETQYF.

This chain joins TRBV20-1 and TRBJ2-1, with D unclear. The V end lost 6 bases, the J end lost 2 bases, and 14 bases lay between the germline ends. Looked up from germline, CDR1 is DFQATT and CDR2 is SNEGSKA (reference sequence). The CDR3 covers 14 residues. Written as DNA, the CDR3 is TGCAGTGCACAGTGGTGGGGTACCTACAATGAGCAGTTCTTC. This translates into CSAQWWGTYNEQFF.

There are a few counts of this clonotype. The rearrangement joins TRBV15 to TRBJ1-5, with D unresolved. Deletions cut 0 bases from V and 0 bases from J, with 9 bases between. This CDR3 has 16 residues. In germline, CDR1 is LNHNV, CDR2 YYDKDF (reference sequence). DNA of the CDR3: TGTGCCACCAGCAGAGAACAAAGCAATAGCAATCAGCCCCAGCATTTT. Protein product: CATSREQSNSNQPQHF.

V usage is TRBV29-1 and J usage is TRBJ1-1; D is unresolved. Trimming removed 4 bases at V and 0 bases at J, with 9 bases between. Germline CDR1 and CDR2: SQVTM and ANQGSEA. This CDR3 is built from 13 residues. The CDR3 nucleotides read TGCAGCGTTGGGCGTCCGTTGAACACTGAAGCTTTCTTT. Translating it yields CSVGRPLNTEAFF. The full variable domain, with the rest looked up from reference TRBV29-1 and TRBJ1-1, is SAVISQKPSRDICQRGTSLTIQCQVDSQVTMMFWYRQQPGQSLTLIATANQGSEATYESGFVIDKFPISRPNLTFSTLTVSNMSPEDSSIYLCSVGRPLNTEAFFGQGTRLTVV.

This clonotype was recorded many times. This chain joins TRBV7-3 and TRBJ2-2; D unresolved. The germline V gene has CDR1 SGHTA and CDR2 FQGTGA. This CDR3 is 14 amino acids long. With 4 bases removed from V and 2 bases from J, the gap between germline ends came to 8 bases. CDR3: CASSSGRNTGELFF. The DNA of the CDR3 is TGTGCCAGCAGCTCTGGAAGAAACACCGGGGAGCTGTTTTTT.

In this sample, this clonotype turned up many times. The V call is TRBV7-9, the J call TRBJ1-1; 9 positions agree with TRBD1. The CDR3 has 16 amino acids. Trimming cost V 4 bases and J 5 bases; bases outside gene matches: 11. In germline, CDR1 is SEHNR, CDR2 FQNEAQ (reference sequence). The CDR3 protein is CASSSLMDRGGTEAFF. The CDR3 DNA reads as TGTGCCAGCAGCTCACTTATGGACAGGGGAGGGACTGAAGCTTTCTTT.

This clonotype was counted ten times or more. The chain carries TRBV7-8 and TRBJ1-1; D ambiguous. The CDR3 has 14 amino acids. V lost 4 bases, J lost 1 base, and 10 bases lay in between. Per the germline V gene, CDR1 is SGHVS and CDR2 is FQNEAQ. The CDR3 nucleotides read TGTGCCAGCAGCTCTGTAACAGCGAACACTGAAGCTTTCTTT. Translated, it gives CASSSVTANTEAFF.

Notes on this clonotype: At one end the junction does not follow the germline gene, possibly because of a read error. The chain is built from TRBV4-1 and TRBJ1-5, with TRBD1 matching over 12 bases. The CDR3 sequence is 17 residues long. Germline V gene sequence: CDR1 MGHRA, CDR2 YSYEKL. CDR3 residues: CASSRDRGPYSNQPQDF. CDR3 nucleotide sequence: TGCGCCAGCAGCCGGGACAGGGGGCCTTATAGCAATCAGCCCCAGGATTTT.

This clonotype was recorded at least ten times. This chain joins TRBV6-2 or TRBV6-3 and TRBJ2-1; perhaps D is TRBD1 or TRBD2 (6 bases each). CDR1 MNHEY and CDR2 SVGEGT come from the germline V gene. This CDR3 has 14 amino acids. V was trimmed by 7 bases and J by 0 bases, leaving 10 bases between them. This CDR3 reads CASMRDNSYNEQFF. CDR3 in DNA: TGTGCCAGCATGCGGGACAACTCCTACAATGAGCAGTTCTTC.

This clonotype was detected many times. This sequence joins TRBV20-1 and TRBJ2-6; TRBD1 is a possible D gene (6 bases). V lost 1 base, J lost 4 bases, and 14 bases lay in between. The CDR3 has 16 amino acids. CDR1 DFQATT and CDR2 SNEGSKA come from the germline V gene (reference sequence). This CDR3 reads CSARVQQGYGANVLTF. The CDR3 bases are TGCAGTGCTAGAGTTCAACAGGGTTACGGGGCCAACGTCCTGACTTTC.

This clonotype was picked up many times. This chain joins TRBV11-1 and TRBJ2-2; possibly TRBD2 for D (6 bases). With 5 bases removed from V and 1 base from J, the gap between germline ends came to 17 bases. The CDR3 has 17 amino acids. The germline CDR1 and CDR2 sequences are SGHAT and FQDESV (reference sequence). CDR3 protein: CASSDLGGTVNTGELFF. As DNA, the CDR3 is TGTGCCAGCAGCGATCTTGGGGGGACGGTGAACACCGGGGAGCTGTTTTTT. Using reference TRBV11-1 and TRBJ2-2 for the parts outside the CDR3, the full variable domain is EAEVAQSPRYKITEKSQAVAFWCDPISGHATLYWYRQILGQGPELLVQFQDESVVDDSQLPKDRFSAERLKGVDSTLKIQPAELGDSAMYLCASSDLGGTVNTGELFFGEGSRLTVL.

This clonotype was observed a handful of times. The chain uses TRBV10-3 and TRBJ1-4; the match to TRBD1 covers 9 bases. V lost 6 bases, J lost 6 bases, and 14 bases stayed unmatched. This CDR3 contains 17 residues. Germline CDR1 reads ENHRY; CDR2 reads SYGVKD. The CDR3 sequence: CAIRPGQGGEEYEKLFF. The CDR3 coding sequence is TGTGCCATCAGACCGGGACAGGGAGGCGAGGAGTATGAAAAACTGTTTTTT.

The DNA of the CDR3 is TGCAGCGTAGCTTGGGCTAGCGGGAGTTCGTACGAGCAGTACTTC. Translated, it gives CSVAWASGSSYEQYF. The chain combines TRBV29-1 with TRBJ2-7; 10 positions match TRBD2. The CDR3 extends over 15 amino acids. Germline V CDR1 and CDR2: SQVTM, ANQGSEA. Trimming at V came to 6 bases and at J to 4 bases, leaving 12 bases not matched to a gene.

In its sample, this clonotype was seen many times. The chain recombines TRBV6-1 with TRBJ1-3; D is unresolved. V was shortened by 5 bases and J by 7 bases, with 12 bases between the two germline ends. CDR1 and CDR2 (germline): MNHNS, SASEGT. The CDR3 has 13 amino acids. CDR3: CASSPYPGNTIYF. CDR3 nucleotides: TGTGCCAGCAGTCCATACCCCGGGAACACCATATATTTT.

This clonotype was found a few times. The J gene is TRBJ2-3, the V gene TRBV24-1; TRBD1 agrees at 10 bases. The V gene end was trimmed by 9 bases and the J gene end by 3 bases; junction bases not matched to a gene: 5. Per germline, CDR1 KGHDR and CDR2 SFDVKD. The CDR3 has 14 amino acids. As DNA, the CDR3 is TGTGCCACCGAGAGGGGACAGGGGACAGATACGCAGTATTTT. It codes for CATERGQGTDTQYF.

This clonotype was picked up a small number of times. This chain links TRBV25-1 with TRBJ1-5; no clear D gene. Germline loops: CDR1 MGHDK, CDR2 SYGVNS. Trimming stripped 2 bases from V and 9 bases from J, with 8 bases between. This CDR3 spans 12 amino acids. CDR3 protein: CASSEGVGPQHF. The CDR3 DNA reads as TGTGCCAGCAGTGAAGGCGTGGGGCCCCAGCATTTT.

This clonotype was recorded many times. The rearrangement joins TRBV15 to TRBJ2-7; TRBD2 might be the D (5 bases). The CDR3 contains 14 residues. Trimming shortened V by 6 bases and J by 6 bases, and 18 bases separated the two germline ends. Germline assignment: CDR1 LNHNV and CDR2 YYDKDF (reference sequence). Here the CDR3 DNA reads TGTGCCACCAGTCGGTCAATAGAGGGATCCGAGCAGTACTTC. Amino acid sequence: CATSRSIEGSEQYF. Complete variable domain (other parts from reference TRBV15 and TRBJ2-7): DAMVIQNPRYQVTQFGKPVTLSCSQTLNHNVMYWYQQKSSQAPKLLFHYYDKDFNNEADTPDNFQSRRPNTSFCFLDIRSPGLGDTAMYLCATSRSIEGSEQYFGPGTRLTVT.

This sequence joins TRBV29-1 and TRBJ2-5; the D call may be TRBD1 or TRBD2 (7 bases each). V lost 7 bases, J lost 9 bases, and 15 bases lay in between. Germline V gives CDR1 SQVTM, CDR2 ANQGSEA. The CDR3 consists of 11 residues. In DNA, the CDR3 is TGCAGCGGGGGAGGGGGCCAGGCCCAGTACTTC. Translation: CSGGGGQAQYF.

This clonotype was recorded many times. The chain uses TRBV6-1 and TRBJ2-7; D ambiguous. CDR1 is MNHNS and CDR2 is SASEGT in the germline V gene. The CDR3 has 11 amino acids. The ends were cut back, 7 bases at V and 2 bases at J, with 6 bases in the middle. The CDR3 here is CASIRAYEQYF. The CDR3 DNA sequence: TGTGCCAGCATCCGGGCCTACGAGCAGTACTTC.

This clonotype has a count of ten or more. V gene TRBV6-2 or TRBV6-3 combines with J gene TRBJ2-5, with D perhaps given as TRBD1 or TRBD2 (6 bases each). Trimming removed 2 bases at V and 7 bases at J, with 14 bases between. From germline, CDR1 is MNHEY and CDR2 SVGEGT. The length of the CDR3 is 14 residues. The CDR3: CASSYGGLERTQYF. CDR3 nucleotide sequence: TGTGCCAGCAGTTACGGGGGGCTGGAAAGGACCCAGTACTTC.

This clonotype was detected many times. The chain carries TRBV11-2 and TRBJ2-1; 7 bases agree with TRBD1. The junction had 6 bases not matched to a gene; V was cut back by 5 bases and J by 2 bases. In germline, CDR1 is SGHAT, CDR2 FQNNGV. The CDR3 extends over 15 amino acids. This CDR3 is CASSGTELPYNEQFF. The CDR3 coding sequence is TGTGCCAGCAGCGGGACAGAACTACCCTACAATGAGCAGTTCTTC.

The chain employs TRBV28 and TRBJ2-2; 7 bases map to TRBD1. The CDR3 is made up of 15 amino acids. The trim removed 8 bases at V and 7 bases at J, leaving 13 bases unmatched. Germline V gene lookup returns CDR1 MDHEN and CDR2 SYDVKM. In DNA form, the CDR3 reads TGTGCCAGCGGAAGACAGGGCCTGGACGGCGGGGAGCTGTTTTTT. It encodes CASGRQGLDGGELFF.

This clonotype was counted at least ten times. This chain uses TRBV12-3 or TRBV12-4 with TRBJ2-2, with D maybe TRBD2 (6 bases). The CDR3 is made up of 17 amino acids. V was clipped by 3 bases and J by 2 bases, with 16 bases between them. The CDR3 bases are TGTGCCAGCAGTTTTCGGGGACGGGAGAGAAACACCGGGGAGCTGTTTTTT. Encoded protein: CASSFRGRERNTGELFF.

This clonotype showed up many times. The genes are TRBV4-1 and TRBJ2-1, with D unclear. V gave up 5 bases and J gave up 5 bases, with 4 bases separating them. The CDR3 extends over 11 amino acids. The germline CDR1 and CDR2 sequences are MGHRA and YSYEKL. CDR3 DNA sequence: TGCGCCAGCAGCGACAACAATGAGCAGTTCTTC. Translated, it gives CASSDNNEQFF.

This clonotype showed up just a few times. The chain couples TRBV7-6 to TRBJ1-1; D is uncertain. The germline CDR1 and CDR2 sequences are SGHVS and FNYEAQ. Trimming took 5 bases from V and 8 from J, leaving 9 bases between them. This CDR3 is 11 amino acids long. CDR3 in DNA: TGTGCCAGCAGCAATTTGGGGGAAGCTTTCTTT. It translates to CASSNLGEAFF. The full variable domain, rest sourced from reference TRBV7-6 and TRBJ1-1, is GAGVSQSPRYKVTKRGQDVALRCDPISGHVSLYWYRQALGQGPEFLTYFNYEAQQDKSGLPNDRFSAERPEGSISTLTIQRTEQRDSAMYRCASSNLGEAFFGQGTRLTVV.

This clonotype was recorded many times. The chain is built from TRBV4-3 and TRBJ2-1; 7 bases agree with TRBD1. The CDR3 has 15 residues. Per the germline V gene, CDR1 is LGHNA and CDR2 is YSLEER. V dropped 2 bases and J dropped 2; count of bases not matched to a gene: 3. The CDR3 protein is CASSQNRGAYNEQFF. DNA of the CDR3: TGCGCCAGCAGCCAAAACAGGGGAGCCTACAATGAGCAGTTCTTC.